The present T cell receptor (beta chain) was sequenced within a study of T-cell reconstitution after alpha-beta-depleted transplantation in children. Unique molecular identifiers tagged the TCRbeta library. TCRdb reanalysed the PCR reads using MiXCR and keeps one entry per CDR3 protein. The sample has more than 15,000 distinct CDR3 sequences; roughly 12% are singletons. This clonotype was detected only a few times. The CDR3 totals 16 residues. Germline lookup yields CDR1 LNHNV and CDR2 YYDKDF (reference sequence). The ends lost 3 bases at V and 2 bases at J; junction bases unmatched: 10. The sequence was obtained from a boy in the first two years of life who had a stem cell transplant for Wiskott-Aldrich syndrome, so the T cells may come from the graft donor. The source material was PBMCs, mostly from graft donor cells, sampled 180 days after TCRalphabeta/CD19-depleted stem cell transplant. This rearrangement joins TRBV15 to TRBJ2-7, with 7 bases identical to TRBD2. The CDR3: CATSRGGTDLAYEQYF. DNA for the CDR3: TGTGCCACCAGCAGGGGGGGGACGGACCTAGCCTACGAGCAGTACTTC.